This paragraph covers one T cell receptor beta chain sequence. The sample comes from a study of blood T cell repertoires in COVID-19. About the study: PBMCs, B-cell-depleted T cells, or T cells were the source of the cDNA or gDNA that made up the material.

The V and J ends lost 0 bases and 0 bases, in that order; junction bases with no gene match: 8. The CDR3 is 18 amino acids. Authors' methods: The assay estimated nucleated cells by amplifying reference gene primers. Generated by immunoSEQ multiplex PCR, the TCRdb table keeps only in-frame clones and is missing some. V and J calls and clone size are as listed in that table; D and trimming were resolved from the DNA. The profile shows some 340,000 clones, about 83% of them singletons. The chain uses TRBV23-1 and TRBJ1-3; 7 bases fit TRBD1. TRBV23-1 is identified as an open reading frame with a role that is uncertain. This receptor was taken from a man under 40 with active or convalescent COVID-19. Material: peripheral blood. CDR3 sequence reads: CASSQSGQIFSSGNTIYF. CDR3 in DNA: TGCGCCAGCAGTCAATCGGGACAGATCTTTAGCTCTGGAAACACCATATATTTT.